This TCR beta chain appears in the sequencing data of a study of cytomegalovirus exposure and HLA in healthy donors. PCR was performed using 60 Vbeta and 13 Jbeta primers. The table came from immunoSEQ multiplex PCR; TCRdb's copy has only in-frame clones and leaves some out. This table has about 120,000 clones, roughly 80% appearing once. The junction had 10 bases not matched to a gene; V was cut back by 6 bases and J by 3 bases. CDR3 length equals 15 residues. Germline V gene sequence: CDR1 ENHRY, CDR2 SYGVKD. This chain links TRBV10-3 with TRBJ2-5; 7 bases agree with TRBD1. This clonotype originated in a man aged 55 to 70 in good health and CMV-seropositive. Sequencing was performed on PBMCs. CDR3 region: CAIRADRVTKETQYF. CDR3 coding DNA: TGTGCCATCAGGGCAGACAGGGTAACGAAAGAGACCCAGTACTTC.